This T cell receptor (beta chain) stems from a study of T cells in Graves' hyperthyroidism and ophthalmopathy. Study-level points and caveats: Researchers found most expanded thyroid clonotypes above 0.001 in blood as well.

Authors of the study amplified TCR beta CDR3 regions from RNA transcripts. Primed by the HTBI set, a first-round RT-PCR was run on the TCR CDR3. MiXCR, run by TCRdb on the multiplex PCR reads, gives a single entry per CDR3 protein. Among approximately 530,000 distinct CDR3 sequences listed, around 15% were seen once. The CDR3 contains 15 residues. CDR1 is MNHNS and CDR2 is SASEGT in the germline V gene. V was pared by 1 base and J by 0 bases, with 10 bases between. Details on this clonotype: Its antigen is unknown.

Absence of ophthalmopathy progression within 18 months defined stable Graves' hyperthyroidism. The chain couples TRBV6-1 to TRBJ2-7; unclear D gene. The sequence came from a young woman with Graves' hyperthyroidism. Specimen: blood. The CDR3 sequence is CASSEEGSSSYEQYF. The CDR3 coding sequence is TGTGCCAGCAGTGAAGAGGGCAGCAGCTCCTACGAGCAGTACTTC.